The 10 T cell receptor beta chains below come from one sample, sequenced in a study of T cells in Graves' hyperthyroidism and ophthalmopathy. Amplified TCR beta CDR3 regions came from RNA transcripts. The HTBI primer set was used in a first-round RT-PCR of the TCR CDR3. MiXCR, applied by TCRdb to the multiplex PCR reads, yields one record per CDR3 protein. The repertoire includes some 400,000 distinct CDR3 sequences, roughly 12% of them detected once, and around 21% sits in the top ten. The source material was blood. The receptor source for this set is a man aged 30 to 45 with Graves' hyperthyroidism that later progressed to Graves' ophthalmopathy.

This clonotype showed up many times. Here the CDR3 reads CASSPERGRFETQYF. The CDR3 DNA is TGTGCCAGCAGCCCTGAGAGGGGGCGGTTTGAGACCCAGTACTTC. The chain couples TRBV14 to TRBJ2-5; 7 bases map to TRBD1. Per germline, CDR1 SGHDN and CDR2 FVKESK. V trimming: 4 bases; J trimming: 5 bases; junction bases outside the gene matches: 10. This CDR3 is built from 15 residues. Using reference TRBV14 and TRBJ2-5 for the parts outside the CDR3, the full variable domain is EAGVTQFPSHSVIEKGQTVTLRCDPISGHDNLYWYRRVMGKEIKFLLHFVKESKQDESGMPNNRFLAERTGGTYSTLKVQPAELEDSGVYFCASSPERGRFETQYFGPGTRLLVL.

This clonotype showed up many times. The rearrangement uses TRBV12-3 or TRBV12-4 and TRBJ1-4, with D possibly matching TRBD1 (6 bases). Trimming pared 5 bases from V and 10 bases from J, leaving 11 bases between. The CDR3 is made up of 12 amino acids. CDR3 bases: TGTGCCAGCAGTGCACAGGGTGGAAAACTGTTTTTT. Protein product: CASSAQGGKLFF.

This clonotype was observed at least ten times. V and J are TRBV9 and TRBJ1-2; 11 bases are a match to TRBD1. The CDR3 consists of 16 residues. Germline CDR1 is SGDLS and CDR2 is YYNGEE. The V and J ends lost 0 bases and 7 bases, in that order; junction bases with no gene match: 8. This chain's CDR3 is CASSVDPGQGARGYTF. CDR3 nucleotide sequence: TGTGCCAGCAGCGTAGACCCTGGACAGGGGGCTCGTGGCTACACCTTC.

The gene calls are TRBV7-9 and TRBJ2-7; 8 nucleotides match TRBD1. Germline trimming cut 7 bases from V and 4 bases from J; bases unmatched to any gene: 12. The CDR3 totals 15 residues. CDR1 SEHNR and CDR2 FQNEAQ come from the germline V gene (reference sequence). The CDR3 is CASTSIRQGRYEQYF. CDR3 nucleotide sequence: TGTGCCAGCACCTCGATTCGACAGGGGCGATACGAGCAGTACTTC.

This clonotype was seen only a few times. The chain uses TRBV5-1 and TRBJ2-3; 8 nucleotides align to TRBD1. V dropped 1 base and J dropped 2; count of bases not matched to a gene: 6. The CDR3 contains 16 residues. Germline V gene sequence: CDR1 SGHRS, CDR2 YFSETQ. In DNA, the CDR3 is TGCGCCAGCAGCTTGTTGGTGACAGGGGCCACAGATACGCAGTATTTT. Translated, it gives CASSLLVTGATDTQYF.

The gene calls are TRBV5-1 and TRBJ2-1; D is undetermined. V lost 0 bases and J 0 bases, leaving 7 bases between the germline ends. Germline CDR1 is SGHRS and CDR2 is YFSETQ. The CDR3 is made up of 15 amino acids. The CDR3 sequence is CASSLVISSYNEQFF. CDR3 coding DNA: TGCGCCAGCAGCTTGGTCATCAGCTCCTACAATGAGCAGTTCTTC.

The chain has TRBV7-9 and TRBJ2-1, with TRBD2 matching over 8 bases. The germline gives CDR1 SEHNR, CDR2 FQNEAQ (reference sequence). Unmatched junction bases numbered 10, after V lost 7 bases and J lost 5 bases. The CDR3 loop spans 15 amino acids. DNA for the CDR3: TGTGCCAGCATAAGCGGGGGAACGACCAACAATGAGCAGTTCTTC. Its protein product is CASISGGTTNNEQFF. The full variable domain, completed using reference TRBV7-9 and TRBJ2-1, is DTGVSQNPRHKITKRGQNVTFRCDPISEHNRLYWYRQTLGQGPEFLTYFQNEAQLEKSRLLSDRFSAERPKGSFSTLEIQRTEQGDSAMYLCASISGGTTNNEQFFGPGTRLTVL.

This clonotype turned up a few times. The chain recombines TRBV25-1 with TRBJ2-3; 15 bases line up with TRBD2. The germline gives CDR1 MGHDK, CDR2 SYGVNS. Germline trimming cut 6 bases from V and 2 bases from J; bases unmatched to any gene: 9. This CDR3 is built from 18 residues. The CDR3: CASRGLAGGHDLTDTQYF. The CDR3 bases are TGTGCCAGCAGGGGACTAGCGGGGGGCCACGACCTCACAGATACGCAGTATTTT.

This clonotype has a handful of counts. J is TRBJ1-6 and V is TRBV7-6, with D unclear. CDR3 length equals 15 residues. Trimming cost V 5 bases and J 10 bases, with 18 bases left between them. Germline CDR1 and CDR2: SGHVS and FNYEAQ. The chain's CDR3 is CASSARPPLGSPLHF. The CDR3 DNA sequence: TGTGCCAGCAGCGCCCGACCTCCACTAGGGTCACCCCTCCACTTT.

The sample holds a few counts of this clonotype. The chain recombines TRBV3-1 with TRBJ2-7, with 8 positions matching TRBD2. The CDR3 is 16 amino acids. Germline CDR1 LGHDT, CDR2 YNNKEL (reference sequence). The V and J ends lost 1 base and 6 bases, in that order; junction bases with no gene match: 11. The CDR3 nucleotides read TGTGCCAGCAGCCAAGCGGGGGGCGGGGGGAGGAGCGAGCAGTACTTC. As protein: CASSQAGGGGRSEQYF.